This entry is about one T cell receptor beta chain. The sample belongs to a study of OX40 agonist ivuxolimab in advanced cancers. Clones were sequenced by immunoSEQ multiplex PCR, and TCRdb holds only the in-frame ones, with some missing. The data hold about 60,000 clones, with 70% to 90% observed a single time. Sequences were derived from CD4+ or CD8+ T cells sorted from blood, sampled in a trial of the OX40 agonist ivuxolimab. The clonotype comes from an adult with an advanced solid tumor such as melanoma, head and neck, liver or kidney cancer.

CDR3 protein: CASSEFGAGYYEQYF. CDR3 nucleotides: TGTGCCAGCAGTGAATTTGGTGCAGGGTACTACGAGCAGTACTTC. The chain combines TRBV25-1 with TRBJ2-7; possible D gene TRBD1, 5 bases. Deletions cut 1 base from V and 3 bases from J, with 13 bases between. There are 15 residues in the CDR3. Germline lookup yields CDR1 MGHDK and CDR2 SYGVNS.